The 26 T cell receptor beta chains below come from one sample, sequenced in a study of T cells in localized non-small cell lung cancer. Clones were read by immunoSEQ multiplex PCR, and TCRdb kept only the in-frame ones, dropping some. The sample contains approximately 1,000 clones, 33% of which appear only once. Specimen: normal lung tissue next to the tumor, collected before any cancer treatment. The receptors originated from a male donor at least 60 years old with stage I lung adenocarcinoma.

The rearrangement joins TRBV25-1 to TRBJ2-2; D possibly corresponds to TRBD1 (7 bases). The CDR3 covers 17 residues. The germline CDR1 and CDR2 sequences are MGHDK and SYGVNS. Trimming stripped 1 base from V and 6 bases from J, with 18 bases between. The CDR3 is CASSEWAGQWKAGELFF. The CDR3 DNA reads TGTGCCAGCAGTGAATGGGCGGGACAGTGGAAGGCCGGGGAGCTGTTTTTT.

This clone came up a few times. The chain has TRBV4-1 and TRBJ1-6; D is unclear. V was pared by 0 bases and J by 9 bases, with 12 bases between. CDR3 length: 15 residues. Germline V gene data show CDR1 as MGHRA and CDR2 as YSYEKL. CDR3 in DNA: TGCGCCAGCAGCCAAGATCAGGTTGCAGGTTCACCCCTCCACTTT. This gives the protein CASSQDQVAGSPLHF.

A few counts support this clone. The chain couples TRBV11-1 to TRBJ2-3; 9 bases map to TRBD2. The trim removed 1 base at V and 4 bases at J, leaving 0 bases unmatched. Germline CDR1 and CDR2: SGHAT and FQDESV (reference sequence). This CDR3 contains 14 residues. CDR3 sequence reads: CASSLGGGADTQYF. DNA for the CDR3: TGTGCCAGCAGCTTAGGCGGGGGGGCAGATACGCAGTATTTT.

CDR3 in amino acids: CASRASESGEQFF. The CDR3, as DNA: TGTGCCAGTAGGGCGTCGGAGTCAGGTGAGCAGTTCTTC. The chain is built from TRBV19 and TRBJ2-1; no clear D. The CDR3 extends over 13 amino acids. Germline CDR1 LNHDA, CDR2 SQIVND (reference sequence). V shed 6 bases and J shed 9 bases, with 15 bases lying between them.

Only one count was recorded for this clone. The chain has TRBV28 and TRBJ1-3; D gene ambiguous. Trimming left V 4 bases short and J 4 bases short, with 14 bases between. Germline CDR1 and CDR2: MDHEN and SYDVKM. The CDR3 totals 15 residues. CDR3 sequence (DNA): TGTGCCAGCAGTTCCCGTCGGAGGGTCGGAAACACCATATATTTT. Protein sequence: CASSSRRRVGNTIYF.

In its sample, this clone was seen a few times. This chain uses TRBV6-8 with TRBJ1-2, with 8 bases lining up with TRBD1. The CDR3 sequence is 13 residues long. Germline V gene data show CDR1 as MNHGY and CDR2 as SAAAGT. The trim removed 6 bases at V and 6 bases at J, leaving 6 bases unmatched. The CDR3 region is CASRVGTGDGYTF. DNA of the CDR3: TGTGCCAGCAGGGTTGGGACAGGAGATGGCTACACCTTC.

V and J are TRBV4-1 and TRBJ2-7, with D perhaps TRBD2 (5 bases). The CDR3 is made up of 14 amino acids. Germline V gene lookup returns CDR1 MGHRA and CDR2 YSYEKL. The V gene lost 1 base and the J gene lost 3 bases, with 10 bases spanning the gap. The CDR3, as DNA: TGCGCCAGCAGCCAAGCCCCAGACTACTACGAGCAGTACTTC. Translating gives CASSQAPDYYEQYF.

V and J are TRBV6-8 and TRBJ1-1; 11 bases are shared with TRBD1. CDR3 size: 16 residues. Germline V gene lookup returns CDR1 MNHGY and CDR2 SAAAGT. Unmatched junction bases numbered 9, after V lost 5 bases and J lost 4 bases. DNA of the CDR3: TGTGCCAGCAGTCCAAGCCCGGGACAGGGGGGCACTGAAGCTTTCTTT. It yields the protein CASSPSPGQGGTEAFF.

Regarding this clone: At least one base is unread or ambiguous, so its residue appears as X. The chain is built from TRBV28 and TRBJ2-7; D not certain. V was shortened by 5 bases and J by 2 bases, with 19 bases between the two germline ends. This CDR3 is built from 16 residues. Germline V lookup: CDR1 MDHEN, CDR2 SYDVKM. The CDR3 loop reads CASSATGRXKAYEQYF. The CDR3 bases are TGTGCCAGCAGTGCTACCGGACGTAYAAAAGCCTACGAGCAGTACTTC.

This clone has a handful of counts. This chain links TRBV7-5 with TRBJ2-7; the table names TRBD2, a call not compared with the DNA. TRBV7-5 is noted as a pseudogene. This CDR3 has 14 amino acids. DNA for the CDR3: TGTGCCAGCAGCTTCACGCAACGGGCGGGGGAGCAGTACTTC. It translates to CASSFTQRAGEQYF.

The rearrangement joins TRBV18 to TRBJ1-4, with 7 bases identical to TRBD1. This CDR3 spans 15 amino acids. V lost 6 bases, J lost 15 bases, and 19 bases stayed unmatched. Germline CDR1 is KGHSH and CDR2 is LQKENI. The CDR3 spells CASSQTRDSVNTLFF. The CDR3 nucleotides read TGTGCCAGCTCTCAAACCCGGGACAGCGTTAATACTTTGTTTTTT.

This clone has a handful of counts. The CDR3 protein is CASSPSLTSRETQYF. The CDR3 DNA reads TGTGCCAGCAGCCCGTCCCTAACTAGTCGCGAGACCCAGTACTTC. The genes are TRBV11-3 and TRBJ2-5; tentatively, D is TRBD2 (5 bases). Germline CDR1 reads SGHNT; CDR2 reads YENEEA. V lost 5 bases and J 5 bases, leaving 18 bases between the germline ends. The CDR3 extends over 15 amino acids. Variable domain in full (rest from reference TRBV11-3 and TRBJ2-5): EAGVVQSPRYKIIEKKQPVAFWCNPISGHNTLYWYLQNLGQGPELLIRYENEEAVDDSQLPKDRFSAERLKGVDSTLKIQPAELGDSAVYLCASSPSLTSRETQYFGPGTRLLVL.

Concerning this clone itself: At one end the junction does not follow the germline gene, possibly because of a read error. The rearrangement uses TRBV19 and TRBJ2-2; 7 positions agree with TRBD1. The CDR3 contains 17 residues. Per the germline V gene, CDR1 is LNHDA and CDR2 is SQIVND (reference sequence). The CDR3 region is CASSIDPGTVNTGELFF. The CDR3 DNA reads as TGTGCCAGTAGTATAGATCCCGGGACAGTGAACACCGGGGAGCTATTTTTT.

The V call is TRBV6-8, the J call TRBJ2-7, with 7 bases matching TRBD2. Unmatched junction bases numbered 5, after V lost 0 bases and J lost 3 bases. The CDR3 length is 15 residues. From germline, CDR1 is MNHGY and CDR2 SAAAGT. CDR3 bases: TGTGCCAGCAGTTACTCGCTCGGGGGGTTCTACGAGCAGTACTTC. This codes for CASSYSLGGFYEQYF.

The chain is built from TRBV19 and TRBJ1-5; 8 bases match TRBD1. The CDR3 covers 14 residues. The germline CDR1 and CDR2 sequences are LNHDA and SQIVND (reference sequence). V was clipped by 6 bases and J by 4 bases; unmatched bases: 5. The CDR3 region is CASSGTGSNQPQHF. The CDR3, as DNA: TGTGCCAGTAGCGGGACAGGTTCTAATCAGCCCCAGCATTTT. Combining the CDR3 with reference TRBV19 and TRBJ1-5 gives the whole variable domain DGGITQSPKYLFRKEGQNVTLSCEQNLNHDAMYWYRQDPGQGLRLIYYSQIVNDFQKGDIAEGYSVSREKKESFPLTVTSAQKNPTAFYLCASSGTGSNQPQHFGDGTRLSIL.

This clone occurred a few times. This rearrangement joins TRBV6-8 to TRBJ1-3; TRBD1 agrees at 12 bases. The CDR3 has 16 amino acids. V shed 4 bases, J shed 4 bases, and the junction held 5 bases outside the gene matches. CDR1 is MNHGY and CDR2 is SAAAGT in the germline V gene. CDR3 loop: CASSSGTGGFGNTIYF. The CDR3 DNA reads as TGTGCCAGCAGTTCCGGGACAGGGGGCTTCGGAAACACCATATATTTT.

This clone was counted a few times. The V gene is TRBV28, the J gene TRBJ2-1; 11 bases are a match to TRBD1. The CDR3 runs 15 residues. V shed 6 bases and J 9 bases; nucleotides not matched to a gene: 10. Per germline, CDR1 MDHEN and CDR2 SYDVKM. The CDR3 DNA reads TGTGCCAGCAGGGGTGGACAGGGGGCCGCAAGTGAGCAGTTCTTC. It specifies CASRGGQGAASEQFF.

This clone is large (0.1 to 1%) by share. J is TRBJ1-3 and V is TRBV28; no definite D call. Between the trimmed V and J ends, which lost 7 bases and 0 bases, there was a span of 4 bases. The CDR3 contains 12 residues. Germline-derived CDR1 and CDR2 are MDHEN and SYDVKM. The CDR3: CASISSGNTIYF. Written as DNA, the CDR3 is TGTGCCAGCATAAGCTCTGGAAACACCATATATTTT.

This clone was observed a few times. The rearrangement links TRBV4-1 to TRBJ2-5; TRBD2 might be the D (5 bases). Trimming took 1 base from V and 7 from J, leaving 10 bases between them. Looked up from germline, CDR1 is MGHRA and CDR2 is YSYEKL. This CDR3 is built from 13 residues. For the CDR3, the DNA is TGCGCCAGCAGCCAAGCGGGGAACCCGACCCAGTACTTC. Protein: CASSQAGNPTQYF.

In this sample, this clone turned up a few times. The chain joins TRBV6-8 to TRBJ1-5; D perhaps matches TRBD1 (6 bases). CDR1 and CDR2 from the germline V gene are MNHGY and SAAAGT. CDR3 length: 14 residues. Trimming took 6 bases from V and 4 from J, leaving 13 bases between them. The DNA for the CDR3 is TGTGCCAGCAGACGAACAGGGAGGAATCAGCCCCAGCATTTT. Its translation: CASRRTGRNQPQHF.

The chain recombines TRBV28 with TRBJ1-5, with D perhaps matching TRBD1 (6 bases). This CDR3 contains 16 residues. Deletions cut 4 bases from V and 6 bases from J, with 19 bases between. Germline-derived CDR1 and CDR2 are MDHEN and SYDVKM. The CDR3 region is CASSSAGRGSSQPQHF. The CDR3 DNA follows: TGTGCCAGCAGTTCCGCGGGGAGGGGGTCCAGTCAGCCCCAGCATTTT.

The gene calls are TRBV18 and TRBJ1-1; D not certain. The ends were cut back, 2 bases at V and 5 bases at J, with 15 bases in the middle. The CDR3 consists of 15 residues. Germline assignment: CDR1 KGHSH and CDR2 LQKENI. CDR3 in amino acids: CASSPIDRASTEAFF. The DNA of the CDR3 is TGTGCCAGCTCACCAATTGACCGGGCCTCAACTGAAGCTTTCTTT.

The V and J genes are TRBV25-1 and TRBJ1-1; a weak D match, TRBD1 (6 bases). Deletions cut 4 bases from V and 1 base from J, with 13 bases between. The germline gives CDR1 MGHDK, CDR2 SYGVNS. This CDR3 is built from 15 residues. CDR3 sequence: CASSGFTGWNTEAFF. The CDR3 coding sequence is TGTGCCAGCAGTGGATTTACAGGGTGGAACACTGAAGCTTTCTTT.

This rearrangement joins TRBV7-2 to TRBJ1-1; unclear D gene. Germline V gene sequence: CDR1 SGHTA, CDR2 FQGNSA. The CDR3 sequence is 13 residues long. With 3 bases removed from V and 6 bases from J, the gap between germline ends came to 11 bases. The CDR3 region is CASSFGFFAEAFF. Written as DNA, the CDR3 is TGTGCCAGCAGCTTCGGGTTTTTTGCTGAAGCTTTCTTT.

This clone occurred once. The gene calls are TRBV18 and TRBJ1-1, with 10 bases matching TRBD1. Germline loops: CDR1 KGHSH, CDR2 LQKENI. J lost 8 bases, V lost 3 bases, and 6 bases had no gene match. The CDR3 sequence is 14 residues long. The DNA of the CDR3 is TGTGCCAGCTCACCGGACAGGGGGAAGAGGGAAGCTTTCTTT. This gives the protein CASSPDRGKREAFF.

This clone was seen just once. The CDR3 loop reads CASSPPGGPYEQYF. Here the CDR3 DNA reads TGTGCCAGCTCACCCCCGGGGGGCCCTTACGAGCAGTACTTC. This chain links TRBV18 with TRBJ2-7, with D possibly TRBD2 on 7 matching bases. This CDR3 region has 14 residues. The germline V and J ends were trimmed by 3 bases and 4 bases, with 13 bases remaining between them. Germline CDR1 reads KGHSH; CDR2 reads LQKENI.